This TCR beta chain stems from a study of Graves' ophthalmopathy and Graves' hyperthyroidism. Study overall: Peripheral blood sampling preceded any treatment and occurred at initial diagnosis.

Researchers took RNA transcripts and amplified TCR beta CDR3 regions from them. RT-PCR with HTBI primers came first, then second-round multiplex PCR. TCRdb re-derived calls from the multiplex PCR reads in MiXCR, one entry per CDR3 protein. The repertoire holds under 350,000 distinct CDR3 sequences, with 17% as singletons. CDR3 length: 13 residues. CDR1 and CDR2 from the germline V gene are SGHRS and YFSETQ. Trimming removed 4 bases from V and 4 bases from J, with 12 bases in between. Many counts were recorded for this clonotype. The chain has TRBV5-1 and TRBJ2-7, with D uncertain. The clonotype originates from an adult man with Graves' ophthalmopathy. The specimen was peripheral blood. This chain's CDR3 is CASSDIGRYEQYF. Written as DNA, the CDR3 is TGCGCCAGCAGCGACATTGGCAGATACGAGCAGTACTTC. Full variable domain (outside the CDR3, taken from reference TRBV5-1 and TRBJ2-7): KAGVTQTPRYLIKTRGQQVTLSCSPISGHRSVSWYQQTPGQGLQFLFEYFSETQRNKGNFPGRFSGRQFSNSRSEMNVSTLELGDSALYLCASSDIGRYEQYFGPGTRLTVT.